Each of the 27 T cell receptor beta chains below was sequenced from the same sample in a study of blood T cell repertoires in COVID-19. TCRdb's copy holds only in-frame clones and misses some; the assay was immunoSEQ multiplex PCR. Here the sample spans 210,000 or so clones, 90% being singletons. Sequencing used peripheral blood. The receptor source for this set is a man under 40 with COVID-19, enrolled during active disease.

This clone was seen once. V is TRBV19 and J is TRBJ2-7, with 10 nucleotides matching TRBD1. The CDR3 runs to 14 residues. The V gene end was trimmed by 5 bases and the J gene end by 2 bases; junction bases not matched to a gene: 3. From germline, CDR1 is LNHDA and CDR2 SQIVND (reference sequence). CDR3 nucleotides: TGTGCCAGTAGTGGCGGACAGGGGGCCTACGAGCAGTACTTC. Amino acids: CASSGGQGAYEQYF.

This clone was counted ten times or more. The chain is built from TRBV6-5 and TRBJ2-6; possible D gene TRBD1, 5 bases. Germline-derived CDR1 and CDR2 are MNHEY and SVGAGI. V lost 8 bases and J 1 base, leaving 12 bases between the germline ends. This CDR3 is built from 15 residues. CDR3 amino acids: CASHLTDSGANVLTF. The CDR3 DNA follows: TGTGCCAGCCACTTGACAGATTCTGGGGCCAACGTCCTGACTTTC.

The genes are TRBV7-3 and TRBJ2-1, with 10 bases that match TRBD2. This CDR3 spans 15 amino acids. CDR1 is SGHTA and CDR2 is FQGTGA in the germline V gene. Trimming took 5 bases from V and 7 from J; bases not matched to a gene: 8. The CDR3 nucleotides are TGTGCCAGCAGCCGGGCTAGCGGGAGCAATAATGAGCAGTTCTTC. Residues: CASSRASGSNNEQFF.

CDR3 nucleotide sequence: TGTGCCAGCTCGTCCGGGACAGGGGACTCCTACGAGCAGTACTTC. It codes for CASSSGTGDSYEQYF. The chain links TRBV18 to TRBJ2-7, with 10 positions matching TRBD1. Trimming took 6 bases from V and 0 from J; bases not matched to a gene: 5. The CDR3 covers 15 residues. CDR1 KGHSH and CDR2 LQKENI come from the germline V gene.

This clone was seen a single time. Other nucleotide sequences from this sample produce the same CDR3. The gene calls are TRBV18 and TRBJ1-1; 8 bases match TRBD1. The germline gives CDR1 KGHSH, CDR2 LQKENI. V was clipped by 3 bases and J by 2 bases; unmatched bases: 2. This CDR3 region has 14 residues. The CDR3 bases are TGTGCCAGCTCACCTGGACAGGGTAACACTGAAGCTTTCTTT. It codes for CASSPGQGNTEAFF.

V usage is TRBV10-3 and J usage is TRBJ1-2, with TRBD1 matching 8 bases. Germline CDR1 and CDR2: ENHRY and SYGVKD. Trimming at V came to 5 bases and at J to 7 bases, leaving 6 bases not matched to a gene. This CDR3 contains 13 residues. The CDR3 protein is CAISQDRVGGYTF. Written as DNA, the CDR3 is TGTGCCATCAGTCAGGACAGGGTGGGTGGCTACACCTTC.

The chain links TRBV5-4 to TRBJ2-3; TRBD2 might be the D (6 bases). Between the trimmed V and J ends, which lost 7 bases and 0 bases, there was a span of 15 bases. CDR1 is SGHNT and CDR2 is YYREEE in the germline V gene (reference sequence). The CDR3 has 15 residues. The CDR3 DNA sequence: TGTGCCAGCCGGAGGGCCAAGGAGAGCACAGATACGCAGTATTTT. Translated, it gives CASRRAKESTDTQYF. Based on the CDR3 plus reference TRBV5-4 and TRBJ2-3, the full variable domain is ETGVTQSPTHLIKTRGQQVTLRCSSQSGHNTVSWYQQALGQGPQFIFQYYREEENGRGNFPPRFSGLQFPNYSSELNVNALELDDSALYLCASRRAKESTDTQYFGPGTRLTVL.

The chain employs TRBV20-1 and TRBJ1-4, with D unresolved. Trimming took 5 bases from V and 16 from J, leaving 17 bases between them. CDR3 length: 11 residues. Germline values: CDR1 DFQATT, CDR2 SNEGSKA (reference sequence). This chain's CDR3 is CSAEDSALGFF. Here the CDR3 DNA reads TGCAGTGCTGAGGATAGTGCCCTTGGGTTTTTT.

V and J are TRBV5-1 and TRBJ2-1; possible D gene TRBD2, 5 bases. Germline CDR1 is SGHRS and CDR2 is YFSETQ. The CDR3 runs 15 residues. Trimming cost V 3 bases and J 4 bases, with 14 bases left between them. The CDR3 sequence: CASSWGAEAYNEQFF. In DNA form, the CDR3 reads TGCGCCAGCAGCTGGGGAGCGGAGGCGTACAATGAGCAGTTCTTC.

The chain joins TRBV7-8 to TRBJ1-4; 9 positions match TRBD1. Germline V CDR1 and CDR2: SGHVS, FQNEAQ. Trimming removed 3 bases from V and 7 bases from J; junction bases left unmatched: 6. The CDR3 consists of 15 residues. DNA of the CDR3: TGTGCCAGCAGCTTCGACAGGGGGGGAGGTGAAAAACTGTTTTTT. Protein: CASSFDRGGGEKLFF.

The V call is TRBV6-5, the J call TRBJ2-7, with 7 bases lining up with TRBD1. Germline V gene sequence: CDR1 MNHEY, CDR2 SVGAGI. V lost 8 bases to trimming and J lost 0 bases; unmatched junction nucleotides: 7. CDR3 size: 14 residues. CDR3 sequence reads: CASGRQGLSYEQYF. DNA of the CDR3: TGTGCCAGCGGCCGACAGGGCCTCTCCTACGAGCAGTACTTC.

CDR3 bases: TGTGCCAGCAGCGTAGACGACATCGCGAGACTAGCGGAGAGCACAGATACGCAGTATTTT. Translation gives CASSVDDIARLAESTDTQYF. This chain uses TRBV9 with TRBJ2-3; the match to TRBD2 covers 9 bases. In germline, CDR1 is SGDLS, CDR2 YYNGEE. V lost 0 bases to trimming and J lost 0 bases; unmatched junction nucleotides: 14. This CDR3 has 20 residues.

The genes are TRBV5-1 and TRBJ2-3; possibly TRBD2 for D (6 bases). V was pared by 5 bases and J by 2 bases, with 24 bases between. CDR3 length: 18 amino acids. Germline V gene sequence: CDR1 SGHRS, CDR2 YFSETQ. The CDR3 sequence: CASRRRAGTQIDTDTQYF. The CDR3 DNA follows: TGCGCCAGCAGACGGAGAGCGGGCACGCAGATTGACACAGATACGCAGTATTTT.

V is TRBV5-4 and J is TRBJ2-3; no firm D call. The CDR3 spans 14 residues. Germline V lookup: CDR1 SGHNT, CDR2 YYREEE (reference sequence). V was pared by 0 bases and J by 8 bases, with 13 bases between. The DNA of the CDR3 is TGTGCCAGCAGCTTGGGAGACCGAGAGGCTACGCAGTATTTT. This encodes CASSLGDREATQYF.

The J gene is TRBJ1-1, the V gene TRBV24-1; possibly TRBD1 for D (5 bases). CDR1 is KGHDR and CDR2 is SFDVKD in the germline V gene. This CDR3 is built from 15 residues. Trimming shortened V by 4 bases and J by 3 bases, and 14 bases separated the two germline ends. CDR3 sequence: CATSDSRGGDTEAFF. The CDR3 coding sequence is TGTGCCACCAGTGACTCCCGGGGAGGGGACACTGAAGCTTTCTTT.

As to this clone: The identical CDR3 is also encoded by other nucleotide sequences in the sample. This sequence joins TRBV30 and TRBJ1-5; D call uncertain. This CDR3 is 13 amino acids long. Deletions cut 0 bases from V and 2 bases from J, with 5 bases between. CDR1 is GTSNPN and CDR2 is SVGIG in the germline V gene (reference sequence). The CDR3 DNA reads as TGTGCCTGGAGTGTACGGGGCAATCAGCCCCAGCATTTT. This codes for CAWSVRGNQPQHF.

The chain carries TRBV9 and TRBJ2-3; weak D call: TRBD2 (6 bases). V gave up 4 bases and J gave up 3 bases, with 15 bases separating them. Germline lookup yields CDR1 SGDLS and CDR2 YYNGEE. The CDR3 is 15 amino acids. The CDR3: CASSRAGSGTDTQYF. DNA of the CDR3: TGTGCCAGCAGCCGGGCGGGGTCGGGGACAGATACGCAGTATTTT.

The CDR3: CASSLTASGGNTGELFF. The DNA of the CDR3 is TGTGCCAGCAGCTTAACAGCTAGCGGGGGGAACACCGGGGAGCTGTTTTTT. This sequence joins TRBV7-3 and TRBJ2-2; 10 nucleotides align to TRBD2. Germline lookup yields CDR1 SGHTA and CDR2 FQGTGA. After removal of 0 bases from V and 1 base from J, the junction contained 2 bases not matched to a gene. CDR3 length equals 17 residues.

The chain recombines TRBV7-2 with TRBJ1-6, with unresolved D. The germline gives CDR1 SGHTA, CDR2 FQGNSA. V was pared by 1 base and J by 1 base, with 14 bases between. The CDR3 has 18 residues. This CDR3 is CASSLGGLAGSYNSPLHF. In DNA, the CDR3 is TGTGCCAGCAGCTTAGGGGGTTTGGCGGGTTCCTATAATTCACCCCTCCACTTT.

This rearrangement joins TRBV9 to TRBJ2-1; D is ambiguous. The CDR3 totals 13 residues. Germline V gene lookup returns CDR1 SGDLS and CDR2 YYNGEE. Trimming stripped 0 bases from V and 10 bases from J, with 11 bases between. CDR3 nucleotides: TGTGCCAGCAGCGTAGATAGAGTCGAGGAGCAGTTCTTC. This sequence encodes CASSVDRVEEQFF.

The V call is TRBV19, the J call TRBJ1-1; D may be TRBD1 (6 bases). V was shortened by 4 bases and J by 6 bases, with 15 bases between the two germline ends. Germline V gene lookup returns CDR1 LNHDA and CDR2 SQIVND (reference sequence). This CDR3 has 14 amino acids. The CDR3 DNA is TGTGCCAGTAGTACCCAGGACAGTCTGCCTGAAGCTTTCTTT. This sequence encodes CASSTQDSLPEAFF.

The rearrangement uses TRBV20-1 and TRBJ1-2; D is perhaps TRBD1 (5 bases). The V end was cut by 6 bases, the J end by 4 bases, with 9 bases between. The CDR3 is made up of 11 amino acids. Germline CDR1 is DFQATT and CDR2 is SNEGSKA (reference sequence). The CDR3, as DNA: TGCAGTGCCCGGACATCCTATGGCTACACCTTC. Translated: CSARTSYGYTF.

V is TRBV9 and J is TRBJ1-3; 8 bases map to TRBD1. Trimming cost V 3 bases and J 2 bases; bases outside gene matches: 10. Germline assignment: CDR1 SGDLS and CDR2 YYNGEE. CDR3 length: 17 residues. In DNA, the CDR3 is TGTGCCAGCAGCGCTGGGACAGGCCTAGGCGCTGGAAACACCATATATTTT. Amino acid sequence: CASSAGTGLGAGNTIYF. The full variable domain, completed using reference TRBV9 and TRBJ1-3, is DSGVTQTPKHLITATGQRVTLRCSPRSGDLSVYWYQQSLDQGLQFLIQYYNGEERAKGNILERFSAQQFPDLHSELNLSSLELGDSALYFCASSAGTGLGAGNTIYFGEGSWLTVV.

The rearrangement joins TRBV27 to TRBJ1-1; D remains ambiguous. The V end lost 1 base, the J end lost 6 bases, and 12 bases lay between the germline ends. In germline, CDR1 is MNHEY, CDR2 SMNVEV (reference sequence). The CDR3 spans 14 residues. In nucleotides, the CDR3 is TGTGCCAGCAGTTTATACCCCCCGGGAGCTGAAGCTTTCTTT. Protein product: CASSLYPPGAEAFF.

The chain uses TRBV4-3 and TRBJ1-6; 8 bases line up with TRBD1. The CDR3 length is 17 residues. Looked up from germline, CDR1 is LGHNA and CDR2 is YSLEER. With 0 bases clipped from V and 9 bases from J, the junction kept 10 bases outside the gene matches. CDR3 in DNA: TGCGCCAGCAGCCAAGACAGGGGGCGTTTTGGGGGTTCACCCCTCCACTTT. The encoded protein is CASSQDRGRFGGSPLHF.

This sequence joins TRBV18 and TRBJ2-7, with 9 bases matching TRBD1. The CDR3 length is 17 residues. CDR1 and CDR2 from the germline V gene are KGHSH and LQKENI. V shed 3 bases, J shed 2 bases, and the junction held 11 bases outside the gene matches. The CDR3 DNA reads as TGTGCCAGCTCACCCCCCGGGGGACAGGGAGGTACCTACGAGCAGTACTTC. It yields the protein CASSPPGGQGGTYEQYF.

The CDR3 here is CASSLGLAGSTYEQYF. CDR3 nucleotides: TGTGCCAGCAGCTTAGGACTAGCGGGGTCTACCTACGAGCAGTACTTC. The chain joins TRBV7-6 to TRBJ2-7; 11 nucleotides line up with TRBD2. The CDR3 contains 16 residues. Trimming removed 1 base from V and 2 bases from J; junction bases left unmatched: 4. CDR1 SGHVS and CDR2 FNYEAQ come from the germline V gene.